The source of this TCR beta chain is a study of blood T cells in healthy people across ages (dated by TCRdb to between 2015 and 2016). Regarding the study in general: In model experiments, roughly one uniquely barcoded TCR beta cDNA molecule per two T cells was captured by template switching. To avoid experimental bias, donors of different ages were randomly spread across the sequencing lanes. Age-related changes in TCR beta repertoire diversity were measured in the study by deep sequencing normalized with unique cDNA molecular identifiers. The donors were split into four age groups: young (average around 15 years), middle-aged (about 40), aged (about 62) and long-lived (under 85). The study analyzed two additional independent replicas of 1 million unique cDNA reads from the same blood draw for two donors, one aged 18 to 29 and one aged 80 or older. Paper-wide results and their limitations: Estimates of total diversity based on one million sequenced T cells were considered lower bounds and underestimates. Because donor CMV infection status was unknown, age-related changes in expanded clonotypes were potentially confounded. The percentage of naive T cells measured by flow cytometry correlated strongly with observed TCR beta diversity. Observed TCR beta diversity per million T cells fell roughly linearly with age, and a significant reduction was already apparent by age approximately 40. Compared with the aged group, more naive CD4+ T cells, fewer expanded clones and increased TCR diversity were shown by the long-lived group, suggesting age selection. Since profiling was done on bulk unsorted PBMCs, naive and antigen-experienced compartments could not be conclusively compared.

The CDR3, from cysteine to phenylalanine, totals 14 residues. Solely the CDR3 DNA is kept, with 42 bases framed from the first base. Ends trimmed: V by 0 bases, J by 4 bases; bases unmatched to a gene: 5. According to the germline V gene (reference sequence), CDR1 reads DFQATT and CDR2 reads SNEGSKA. This clonotype has a handful of counts. This clone's antigen is unknown. No quality values exist for individual bases; no much larger clone is one base distant. Library method: 5' RACE. Instrument on record: Illumina HiSeq 2500. A second PCR of roughly 7 to 11 cycles was performed with a sample-barcoded 5' primer and a J-beta primer mix. Each TCR beta cDNA molecule received a unique molecular identifier from a template-switch 5' adaptor carrying 12 random nucleotides. Each sample yielded at least 2.5 million CDR3-containing paired-end reads. First-strand cDNA was synthesized from all RNA with the Mint cDNA synthesis kit, primed by a TRBC-specific oligonucleotide. All cDNA was treated with uracil-DNA glycosylase and then went through a first 18-cycle PCR with the universal primers M1SS and BC2_uni_R. Turning to the authors' computational methods: Each sample was normalized by randomly selecting 1 million high-quality reads, each carrying a distinct molecular identifier. Instead of being binned into consensus sequences, reads that shared molecular identifiers were thrown out. MiTCR, set to a Q25 quality threshold and the strictest error-elimination algorithm, was used for CDR3 identification, clonotype clustering and error correction. A nonparametric unseen species model using Euler transformation provided a lower-bound estimate of total TCR beta diversity. TCRdb reprocessing: public reads trimmed at Q25 with fastp, clones called with MiXCR, in-frame beta chains kept. Rows matching on CDR3 protein sequence are summarized as one entry with the most common DNA and genes. The V and J calls were determined by TCRdb, not by the authors. The sample yields some 690,000 distinct CDR3 sequences; 22% were counted once. Of the sample, under 25% falls within the top ten clones.

Donors were a few dozen systemically healthy Caucasian individuals from Russia aged roughly 6 to 95 years. Ten milliliters of peripheral blood were drawn from each donor into EDTA-treated Vacutainer tubes. Ficoll-Paque density-gradient centrifugation was used to isolate PBMCs, with at least 6.5 million per sample. Trizol reagent was used to extract total RNA from PBMCs, with at least 5.5 micrograms per sample. Naive CD45RAhigh/CD27high T cell percentages were measured by flow cytometry on a PBMC aliquot from every donor. The V and J segments used are TRBV20-1 and TRBJ1-1; the central 7 bases match TRBD1. The sample consisted of blood. The clonotype comes from a man in his 70s in good health. The DNA sequence is given as TGCAGTGCTAGAGATCCAGGGGGATTCACTGAAGCTTTCTTT. Its product reads: CSARDPGGFTEAFF.